What follows are 11 T cell receptor beta chains derived from one specimen sequenced in a study of identical twins. In TCRdb, the 5' RACE reads were re-called with MiXCR into one record per CDR3 protein. The sample comprises hundreds of thousands of distinct CDR3 sequences, over 5% of which are singletons, and 1.5% to 2% rests with the top ten. Sequencing was carried out using naive T cells sorted from blood. These receptors were obtained from a man aged 18 to 35 in good health.

The rearrangement joins TRBV29-1 to TRBJ1-4; D might be TRBD1 (6 bases). The CDR3 is 15 amino acids. Germline V gene lookup returns CDR1 SQVTM and CDR2 ANQGSEA. Trimming left V 6 bases short and J 3 bases short, with 17 bases between. This CDR3 reads CSVVKGTPANEKLFF. The CDR3 bases are TGCAGCGTCGTGAAAGGGACACCGGCTAATGAAAAACTGTTTTTT.

In this sample, this clonotype turned up a few times. J is TRBJ2-7 and V is TRBV10-3; 7 positions match TRBD1. Trimming at V came to 6 bases and at J to 5 bases, leaving 7 bases not matched to a gene. The germline CDR1 and CDR2 sequences are ENHRY and SYGVKD. This CDR3 has 13 residues. DNA of the CDR3: TGTGCCATCAGGGCCAGCACAGGGGACGAGCAGTACGTC. As protein: CAIRASTGDEQYV.

This clonotype was seen a few times. The J gene is TRBJ2-3, the V gene TRBV6-5; 10 positions match TRBD1. V gave up 6 bases and J gave up 3 bases; unmatched junction bases: 9. The CDR3 loop spans 16 amino acids. CDR1 and CDR2 from the germline V gene are MNHEY and SVGAGI. As DNA, the CDR3 is TGTGCCAGCAGACCCGACAGGGGGCCCGAGACAGATACGCAGTATTTT. Residues: CASRPDRGPETDTQYF.

The chain couples TRBV5-1 to TRBJ2-1; perhaps D is TRBD1 or TRBD2 (6 bases each). CDR1 is SGHRS, CDR2 YFSETQ, per germline. The CDR3 consists of 13 residues. Trimming removed 2 bases at V and 10 bases at J, with 13 bases between. Here the CDR3 DNA reads TGCGCCAGCAGCTTTGGCGGGACAAGCGAGCAGTTCTTC. It codes for CASSFGGTSEQFF. Supplemented by reference TRBV5-1 and TRBJ2-1, the full variable domain reads KAGVTQTPRYLIKTRGQQVTLSCSPISGHRSVSWYQQTPGQGLQFLFEYFSETQRNKGNFPGRFSGRQFSNSRSEMNVSTLELGDSALYLCASSFGGTSEQFFGPGTRLTVL.

The chain combines TRBV4-2 with TRBJ2-1, with D perhaps TRBD2 (5 bases). This CDR3 comprises 16 residues. The germline gives CDR1 LGHNA, CDR2 YNFKEQ. The germline V and J ends were trimmed by 0 bases and 7 bases, with 16 bases remaining between them. The CDR3: CASSQDFEGVRNEQFF. Here the CDR3 DNA reads TGTGCCAGCAGCCAAGATTTTGAGGGAGTGCGAAATGAGCAGTTCTTC.

This sequence joins TRBV20-1 and TRBJ2-7; 8 nucleotides agree with TRBD2. CDR1 is DFQATT, CDR2 SNEGSKA, per germline (reference sequence). Trimming cost V 0 bases and J 4 bases; bases outside gene matches: 11. This CDR3 region has 16 residues. In nucleotides, the CDR3 is TGCAGTGCTAGAGATAGTGTAAGCGGGAGTGGGTACGAGCAGTACTTC. This gives the protein CSARDSVSGSGYEQYF.

This clonotype was found many times. V is TRBV20-1 and J is TRBJ2-7; the match to TRBD2 covers 7 bases. In germline, CDR1 is DFQATT, CDR2 SNEGSKA (reference sequence). The CDR3 has 17 residues. Trimming cost V 7 bases and J 7 bases; bases outside gene matches: 25. CDR3 loop: CSGLATNLGGGAREQYF. CDR3 nucleotide sequence: TGCAGTGGGTTGGCGACTAATCTGGGGGGAGGGGCCCGAGAGCAGTACTTC.

This chain joins TRBV5-1 and TRBJ1-2, with TRBD1 as a possible D gene (6 bases). Germline V gene lookup returns CDR1 SGHRS and CDR2 YFSETQ. This CDR3 contains 15 residues. V was shortened by 5 bases and J by 2 bases, with 16 bases between the two germline ends. The DNA of the CDR3 is TGCGCCAGCAGTTTCACTCCGGGGGCAAACTATGGCTACACCTTC. It is translated as CASSFTPGANYGYTF. Together with reference TRBV5-1 and TRBJ1-2, the CDR3 gives the full variable domain: KAGVTQTPRYLIKTRGQQVTLSCSPISGHRSVSWYQQTPGQGLQFLFEYFSETQRNKGNFPGRFSGRQFSNSRSEMNVSTLELGDSALYLCASSFTPGANYGYTFGSGTRLTVV.

This chain links TRBV4-3 with TRBJ2-7; 10 bases match TRBD2. The CDR3 length is 16 residues. Losses at the gene ends were 2 bases for V and 2 bases for J; bases not matched to a gene: 6. Germline loops: CDR1 LGHNA, CDR2 YSLEER. The chain's CDR3 is CASSQTNSGRTYEQYF. CDR3 in DNA: TGCGCCAGCAGCCAAACCAATAGCGGGAGGACCTACGAGCAGTACTTC.

This clonotype has a count of ten or more. The chain joins TRBV20-1 to TRBJ2-5; either TRBD1 or TRBD2 may supply D (5 bases each). CDR1 and CDR2 (germline): DFQATT, SNEGSKA (reference sequence). Trimming took off 0 bases at V and 1 base at J, with 9 bases between the two ends. The CDR3 covers 14 residues. Written as DNA, the CDR3 is TGCAGTGCTAGAGATATTGGGGGCCAAGAGACCCAGTACTTC. Its translation is CSARDIGGQETQYF.

This clonotype was counted between two and nine times. The rearrangement joins TRBV12-3 or TRBV12-4 to TRBJ2-2; 9 bases are a match to TRBD2. Trimming cost V 6 bases and J 3 bases; bases outside gene matches: 8. The CDR3 runs 16 residues. DNA for the CDR3: TGTGCCAGCAGGGTCGGGGCGGGAGGGTACACCGGGGAGCTGTTTTTT. This gives the protein CASRVGAGGYTGELFF.